These T cell receptor beta chains were read from a single sample in a study of CD8 T cells in Susac syndrome. TCRdb re-called the immunoSEQ multiplex PCR reads with MiXCR, one entry per CDR3 protein. The profile shows 240,000 or so distinct CDR3 sequences, about 96% of them singletons. Sequencing input: CD4+ T cells from PBMCs. The receptors here all came from a human donor with Susac syndrome. Both conserved end residues are part of each CDR3. Fields, in order: J gene, clone size, V gene, CDR3 length, D gene, CDR3 protein, CDR3 DNA. D genes are given only for firm matches. Some rows mark clone size as missing; the rest say once, few, many or name a class of expanded clone.

J gene: TRBJ2-3
clone size: once
V gene: TRBV5-1
CDR3 length: 16
D gene: TRBD1
CDR3 protein: CASSTGRDRDIDTQYF
CDR3 DNA: TGCGCCAGCAGCACAGGCCGGGACAGGGATATAGATACGCAGTATTTT

J gene: TRBJ2-1
clone size: NA
V gene: TRBV7-6
CDR3 length: 16
D gene: TRBD2
CDR3 protein: CASSLAAAGAHNEQFF
CDR3 DNA: TGTGCCAGCAGCTTAGCGGCAGCGGGAGCCCACAATGAGCAGTTCTTC

J gene: TRBJ2-3
clone size: NA
V gene: TRBV29-1
CDR3 length: 13
D gene: NA
CDR3 protein: CSVEASRTDTQYF
CDR3 DNA: TGCAGCGTTGAAGCATCTCGCACAGATACGCAGTATTTT

J gene: TRBJ1-1
clone size: NA
V gene: TRBV29-1
CDR3 length: 13
D gene: TRBD1
CDR3 protein: CSAYRGTNTEAFF
CDR3 DNA: TGCAGCGCATACAGGGGAACGAACACTGAAGCTTTCTTT

J gene: TRBJ2-5
clone size: NA
V gene: TRBV29-1
CDR3 length: 13
D gene: NA
CDR3 protein: CSVGAWMTETQYF
CDR3 DNA: TGCAGCGTTGGGGCCTGGATGACAGAGACCCAGTACTTC

J gene: TRBJ1-1
clone size: NA
V gene: TRBV7-9
CDR3 length: 16
D gene: TRBD1
CDR3 protein: CASSSRPGQGVTEAFF
CDR3 DNA: TGTGCCAGCAGCTCACGGCCGGGACAGGGGGTCACTGAAGCTTTCTTT

J gene: TRBJ1-5
clone size: NA
V gene: TRBV15
CDR3 length: 15
D gene: NA
CDR3 protein: CATSTEVGGLQPQHF
CDR3 DNA: TGTGCCACCAGCACCGAGGTCGGGGGGCTTCAGCCCCAGCATTTT

J gene: TRBJ2-2
clone size: NA
V gene: TRBV28
CDR3 length: 15
D gene: TRBD1
CDR3 protein: CASSLAGQGAGELFF
CDR3 DNA: TGTGCCAGCAGTTTGGCGGGACAGGGGGCCGGGGAGCTGTTTTTT

J gene: TRBJ2-1
clone size: NA
V gene: TRBV20-1
CDR3 length: 13
D gene: TRBD2
CDR3 protein: CSAKMGLSYEQFF
CDR3 DNA: TGCAGTGCCAAGATGGGACTATCGTATGAGCAGTTCTTC

J gene: TRBJ2-1
clone size: NA
V gene: TRBV29-1
CDR3 length: 11
D gene: NA
CDR3 protein: CSVEANNEQFF
CDR3 DNA: TGCAGCGTTGAAGCTAACAATGAGCAGTTCTTC

J gene: TRBJ2-7
clone size: NA
V gene: TRBV28
CDR3 length: 14
D gene: NA
CDR3 protein: CASRERAGPGEQYF
CDR3 DNA: TGTGCCAGCAGAGAGAGAGCAGGGCCGGGTGAGCAGTACTTC

J gene: TRBJ2-1
clone size: NA
V gene: TRBV20-1
CDR3 length: 13
D gene: NA
CDR3 protein: CSAVSGLENEQFF
CDR3 DNA: TGCAGTGCGGTATCGGGACTCGAGAATGAGCAGTTCTTC

J gene: TRBJ2-1
clone size: NA
V gene: TRBV12-5
CDR3 length: 17
D gene: NA
CDR3 protein: CASGLGSKSWQGLQQFF
CDR3 DNA: TGTGCTAGTGGTTTGGGATCCAAATCCTGGCAGGGACTTCAGCAGTTCTTC

J gene: TRBJ2-3
clone size: NA
V gene: TRBV20-1
CDR3 length: 13
D gene: NA
CDR3 protein: CSALRGNTDTQYF
CDR3 DNA: TGCAGCGCTCTTCGCGGGAACACAGATACGCAGTATTTT